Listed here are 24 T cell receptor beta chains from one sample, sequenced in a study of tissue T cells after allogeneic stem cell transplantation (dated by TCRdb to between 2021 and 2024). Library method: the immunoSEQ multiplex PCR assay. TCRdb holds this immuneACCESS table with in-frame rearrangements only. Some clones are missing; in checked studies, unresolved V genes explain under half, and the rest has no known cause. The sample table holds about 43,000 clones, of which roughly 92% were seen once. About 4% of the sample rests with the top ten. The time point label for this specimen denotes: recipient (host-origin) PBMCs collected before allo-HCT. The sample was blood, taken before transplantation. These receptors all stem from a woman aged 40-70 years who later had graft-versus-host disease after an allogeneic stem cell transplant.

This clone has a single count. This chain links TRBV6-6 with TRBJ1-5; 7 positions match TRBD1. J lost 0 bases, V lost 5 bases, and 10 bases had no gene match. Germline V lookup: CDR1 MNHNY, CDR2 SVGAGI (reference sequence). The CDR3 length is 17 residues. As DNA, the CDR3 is TGTGCCAGCAGTCCTCAACAGGGGATGCGTAGCAATCAGCCCCAGCATTTT. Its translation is CASSPQQGMRSNQPQHF.

The CDR3 spells CASSVIGDNEQFF. The CDR3, as DNA: TGTGCCAGCAGCGTAATTGGGGACAATGAGCAGTTCTTC. The chain recombines TRBV9 with TRBJ2-1; unclear D gene. There are 13 residues in the CDR3. CDR1 SGDLS and CDR2 YYNGEE come from the germline V gene. The germline V and J ends were trimmed by 1 base and 5 bases, with 7 bases remaining between them.

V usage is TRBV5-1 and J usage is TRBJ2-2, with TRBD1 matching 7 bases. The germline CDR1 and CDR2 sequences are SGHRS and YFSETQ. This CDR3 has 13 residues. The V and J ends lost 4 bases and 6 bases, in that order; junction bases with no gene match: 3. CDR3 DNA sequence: TGCGCCAGCAGCAGAGACAGGGCCGGGGAGCTGTTTTTT. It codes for CASSRDRAGELFF.

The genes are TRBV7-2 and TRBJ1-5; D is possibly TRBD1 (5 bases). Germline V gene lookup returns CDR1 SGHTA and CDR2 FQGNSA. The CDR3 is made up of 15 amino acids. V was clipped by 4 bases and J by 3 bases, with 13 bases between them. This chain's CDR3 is CASSSDQGNNQPQHF. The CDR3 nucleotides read TGTGCCAGCAGCTCCGACCAGGGTAACAATCAGCCCCAGCATTTT.

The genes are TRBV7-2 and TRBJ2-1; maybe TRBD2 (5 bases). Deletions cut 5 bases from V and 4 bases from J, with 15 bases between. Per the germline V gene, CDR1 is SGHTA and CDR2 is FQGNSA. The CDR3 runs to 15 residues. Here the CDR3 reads CASSALRAAYNEQFF. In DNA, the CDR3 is TGTGCCAGCAGCGCCCTGCGGGCGGCGTACAATGAGCAGTTCTTC.

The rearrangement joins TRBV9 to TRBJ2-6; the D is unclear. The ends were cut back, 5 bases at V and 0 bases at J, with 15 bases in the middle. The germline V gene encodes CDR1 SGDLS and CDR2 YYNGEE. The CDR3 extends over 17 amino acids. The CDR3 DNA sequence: TGTGCCAGCAGTCCCGCTAGTAGGAACTCTGGGGCCAACGTCCTGACTTTC. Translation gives CASSPASRNSGANVLTF.

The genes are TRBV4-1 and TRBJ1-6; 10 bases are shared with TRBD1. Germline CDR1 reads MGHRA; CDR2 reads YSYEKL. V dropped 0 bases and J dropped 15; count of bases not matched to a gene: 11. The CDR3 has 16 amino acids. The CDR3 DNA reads TGCGCCAGCAGCCAAGATGGACCGGGACAGGGGAGAAACCTCCACTTT. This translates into CASSQDGPGQGRNLHF.

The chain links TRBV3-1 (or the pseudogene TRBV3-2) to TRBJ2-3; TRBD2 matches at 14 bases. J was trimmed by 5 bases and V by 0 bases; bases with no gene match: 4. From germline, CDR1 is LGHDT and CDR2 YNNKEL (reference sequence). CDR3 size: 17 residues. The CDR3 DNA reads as TGTGCCAGCAGCCAAGAAAGACTAGCGGGAGGGGGAGATACGCAGTATTTT. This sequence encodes CASSQERLAGGGDTQYF.

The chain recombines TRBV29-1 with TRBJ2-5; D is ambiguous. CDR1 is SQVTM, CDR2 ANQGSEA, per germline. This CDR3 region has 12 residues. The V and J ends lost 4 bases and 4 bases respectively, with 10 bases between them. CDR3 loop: CSVGGRTETQYF. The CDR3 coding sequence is TGCAGCGTTGGCGGCAGGACAGAGACCCAGTACTTC.

CDR3 amino acids: CASSTRQYNSPLHF. CDR3 sequence (DNA): TGTGCCAGCAGCACCAGACAGTATAATTCACCCCTCCACTTT. J is TRBJ1-6 and V is TRBV11-2, with a possible D match to TRBD1 (5 bases). V was cut by 5 bases and J by 4 bases, with 9 bases left in between. The CDR3 runs to 14 residues. Germline V CDR1 and CDR2: SGHAT, FQNNGV.

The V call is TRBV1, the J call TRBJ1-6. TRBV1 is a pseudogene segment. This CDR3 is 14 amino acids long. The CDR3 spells CTSSQDSRVSPLHF. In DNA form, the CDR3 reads TGCACCAGCAGCCAAGACTCAAGAGTGTCACCCCTCCACTTT.

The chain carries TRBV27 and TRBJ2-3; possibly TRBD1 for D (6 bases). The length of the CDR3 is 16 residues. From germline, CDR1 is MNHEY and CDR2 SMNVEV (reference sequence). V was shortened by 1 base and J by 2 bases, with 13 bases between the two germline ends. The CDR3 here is CASSLYPGVDTDTQYF. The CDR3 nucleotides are TGTGCCAGCAGTTTATACCCAGGGGTGGACACAGATACGCAGTATTTT.

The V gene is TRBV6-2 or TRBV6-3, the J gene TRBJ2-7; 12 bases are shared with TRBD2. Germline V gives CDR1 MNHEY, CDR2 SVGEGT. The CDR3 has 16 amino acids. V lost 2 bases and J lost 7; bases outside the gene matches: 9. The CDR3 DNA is TGTGCCAGCAGTTACGATCTAGCGGGAGGGTATCTGGAGCAGTACTTC. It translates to CASSYDLAGGYLEQYF.

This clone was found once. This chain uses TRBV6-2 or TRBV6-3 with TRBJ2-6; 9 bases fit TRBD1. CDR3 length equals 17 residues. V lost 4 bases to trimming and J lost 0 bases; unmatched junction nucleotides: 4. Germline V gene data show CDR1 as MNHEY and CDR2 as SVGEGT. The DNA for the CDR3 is TGTGCCAGCAGTTGGGGGACAGGGCTCTCTGGGGCCAACGTCCTGACTTTC. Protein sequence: CASSWGTGLSGANVLTF.

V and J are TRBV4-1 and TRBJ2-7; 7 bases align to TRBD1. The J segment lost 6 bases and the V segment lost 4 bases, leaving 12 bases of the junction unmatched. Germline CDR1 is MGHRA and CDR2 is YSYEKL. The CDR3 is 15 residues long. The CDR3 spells CASSLQTGNGLEQYF. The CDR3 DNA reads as TGCGCCAGCAGCCTCCAGACAGGGAATGGGCTCGAGCAGTACTTC.

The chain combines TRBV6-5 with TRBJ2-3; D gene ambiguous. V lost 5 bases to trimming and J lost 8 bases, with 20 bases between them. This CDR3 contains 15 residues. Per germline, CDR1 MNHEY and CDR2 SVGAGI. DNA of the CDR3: TGTGCCAGCAGTCCCAGTTGGGTAGCCGTCAGTACGCAGTATTTT. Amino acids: CASSPSWVAVSTQYF.

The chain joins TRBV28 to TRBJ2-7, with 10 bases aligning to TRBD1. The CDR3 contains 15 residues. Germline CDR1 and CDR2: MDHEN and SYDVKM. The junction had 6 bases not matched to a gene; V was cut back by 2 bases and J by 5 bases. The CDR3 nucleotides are TGTGCCAGCAGTTTACGACAGGGGGCGATCGACGAGCAGTACTTC. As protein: CASSLRQGAIDEQYF. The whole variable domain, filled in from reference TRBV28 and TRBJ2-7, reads DVKVTQSSRYLVKRTGEKVFLECVQDMDHENMFWYRQDPGLGLRLIYFSYDVKMKEKGDIPEGYSVSREKKERFSLILESASTNQTSMYLCASSLRQGAIDEQYFGPGTRLTVT.

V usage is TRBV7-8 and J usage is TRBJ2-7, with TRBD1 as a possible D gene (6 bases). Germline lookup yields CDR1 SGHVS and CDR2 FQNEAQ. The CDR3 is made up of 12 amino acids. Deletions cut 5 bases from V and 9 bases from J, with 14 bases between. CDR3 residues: CASSPVGARQYF. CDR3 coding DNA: TGTGCCAGCAGCCCGGTGGGGGCGAGGCAGTACTTC. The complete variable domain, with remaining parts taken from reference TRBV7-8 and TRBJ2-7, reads GAGVSQSPRYKVAKRGQDVALRCDPISGHVSLFWYQQALGQGPEFLTYFQNEAQLDKSGLPSDRFFAERPEGSVSTLKIQRTQQEDSAVYLCASSPVGARQYFGPGTRLTVT.

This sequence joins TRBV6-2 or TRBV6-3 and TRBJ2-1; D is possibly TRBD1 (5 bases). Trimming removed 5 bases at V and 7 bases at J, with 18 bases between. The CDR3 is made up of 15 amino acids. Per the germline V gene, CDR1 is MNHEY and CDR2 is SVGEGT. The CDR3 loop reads CASSPGYSPGNEQFF. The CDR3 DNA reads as TGTGCCAGCAGTCCCGGTTATTCCCCAGGGAATGAGCAGTTCTTC.

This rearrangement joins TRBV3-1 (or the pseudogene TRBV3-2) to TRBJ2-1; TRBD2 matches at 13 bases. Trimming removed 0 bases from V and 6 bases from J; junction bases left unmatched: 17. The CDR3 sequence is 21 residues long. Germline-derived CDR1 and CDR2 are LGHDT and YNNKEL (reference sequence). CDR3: CASSQDTSRNGLAGALNEQFF. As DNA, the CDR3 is TGTGCCAGCAGCCAAGACACCTCCCGGAACGGACTAGCGGGAGCGCTCAATGAGCAGTTCTTC.

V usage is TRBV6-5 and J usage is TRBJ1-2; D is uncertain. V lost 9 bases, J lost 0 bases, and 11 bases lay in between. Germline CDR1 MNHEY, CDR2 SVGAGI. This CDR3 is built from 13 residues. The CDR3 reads CASTVNSNYGYTF. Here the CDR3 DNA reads TGTGCCAGTACTGTTAATTCTAACTATGGCTACACCTTC.

CDR3 coding DNA: TGTGCCTGGACCGGAGGGGGGGATCACGAGCAGTACTTC. Its translation is CAWTGGGDHEQYF. The chain joins TRBV30 to TRBJ2-7; maybe TRBD2 (7 bases). The CDR3 is made up of 13 amino acids. V was pared by 4 bases and J by 5 bases, with 15 bases between. Germline loops: CDR1 GTSNPN, CDR2 SVGIG (reference sequence).

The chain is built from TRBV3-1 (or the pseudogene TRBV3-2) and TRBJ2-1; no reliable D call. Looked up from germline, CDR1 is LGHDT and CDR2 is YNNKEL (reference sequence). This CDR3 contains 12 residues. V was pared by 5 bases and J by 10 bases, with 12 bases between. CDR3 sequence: CASSLGRLEQFF. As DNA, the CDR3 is TGTGCCAGCAGCTTGGGCCGCCTCGAGCAGTTCTTC.

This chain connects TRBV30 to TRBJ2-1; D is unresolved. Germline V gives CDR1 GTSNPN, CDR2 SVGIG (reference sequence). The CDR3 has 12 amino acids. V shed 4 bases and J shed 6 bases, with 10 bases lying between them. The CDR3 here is CAWTQGSNEQFF. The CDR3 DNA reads TGTGCCTGGACCCAAGGTAGCAATGAGCAGTTCTTC.